These T cell receptor beta chains were read from a single sample in a study. TCRdb fed the 5' RACE reads into MiXCR, producing one record per CDR3 protein. This sample yields more than 45,000 distinct CDR3 sequences, of which 28% are seen a single time; about 3% belongs to the top ten. The sample was tumor-infiltrating memory CD4+ T cells sorted from the breast tumor. Receptor source: a female donor with breast cancer. Both conserved end residues are part of each CDR3. Each record gives: J gene, V gene, D gene, clone size, CDR3 DNA, CDR3 protein. A D gene is named only where the DNA matches it firmly. Clone size is given for some rows only: seen once, a few or many times, or a class if the clone is expanded.

J: TRBJ1-5
V: TRBV20-1
D: TRBD1
size: NA
DNA: TGCAGTGCTGAAAGACAGGGCGGGGATCAGCACCAGCATTTT
CDR3: CSAERQGGDQHQHF

J: TRBJ1-2
V: TRBV30
D: NA
size: few
DNA: TGTGCCTGGGCGCGCCGGGGGGTTAACTATGGCTACACCTTC
CDR3: CAWARRGVNYGYTF

J: TRBJ2-1
V: TRBV9
D: TRBD1
size: medium-sized
DNA: TGTGCCAGCAGCGCCGGGACAGCCTACAATGAGCAGTTCTTC
CDR3: CASSAGTAYNEQFF

J: TRBJ2-7
V: TRBV5-1
D: TRBD1
size: NA
DNA: TGCGCCAGCAGCTCGACAGGGGTTGTGTCCGAGCAGTACTTC
CDR3: CASSSTGVVSEQYF

J: TRBJ1-3
V: TRBV6-1
D: TRBD1
size: NA
DNA: TGTGCCAGCAGCCGACAGGGCGGAAACACCATATATTTT
CDR3: CASSRQGGNTIYF

J: TRBJ1-1
V: TRBV7-2
D: NA
size: few
DNA: TGTGCCAGCAGCACCGGGCCTTCGAGGGTCACTGAAGCTTTCTTT
CDR3: CASSTGPSRVTEAFF

J: TRBJ1-6
V: TRBV10-3
D: TRBD1
size: NA
DNA: TGTGCCAGCACTGACAGGGTGGATTCACCCCTCCACTTT
CDR3: CASTDRVDSPLHF

J: TRBJ2-7
V: TRBV28
D: TRBD1
size: few
DNA: TGTGCCAGCAGCTCAGGGGGCCGGAGGTACGAGCAGTACTTC
CDR3: CASSSGGRRYEQYF

J: TRBJ1-6
V: TRBV30
D: NA
size: few
DNA: TGTGTCAATGAAAAAAATAATTCACCCCTCCACTTT
CDR3: CVNEKNNSPLHF

J: TRBJ1-1
V: TRBV12-3/TRBV12-4
D: NA
size: NA
DNA: TGTGCCAGCAGTTTAGTATCGGGGACTGAAGCTTTCTTT
CDR3: CASSLVSGTEAFF

J: TRBJ2-1
V: TRBV10-3
D: TRBD1
size: NA
DNA: TGTGCCATCAGTTCGTCCGGGACAGGGAACTACAATGAGCAGTTCTTC
CDR3: CAISSSGTGNYNEQFF

J: TRBJ2-5
V: TRBV24-1
D: NA
size: NA
DNA: TGTGCCACCAGTGATTCCCTCATTCAAGAGACCCAGTACTTC
CDR3: CATSDSLIQETQYF

J: TRBJ2-3
V: TRBV6-1
D: TRBD2
size: NA
DNA: TGTGCCAGCAGTGAAGTCCTAGCGGGAGGCCATACGCAGTATTTT
CDR3: CASSEVLAGGHTQYF

J: TRBJ2-3
V: TRBV3-1
D: NA
size: NA
DNA: TGTGCCAGCAGCCACGAGACGTCTAGAGATACGCAGTATTTT
CDR3: CASSHETSRDTQYF

J: TRBJ2-3
V: TRBV6-2/TRBV6-3
D: NA
size: NA
DNA: TGTGCCAGCGGACTAACCCCTCACCCGGCAGATACGCAGTATTTT
CDR3: CASGLTPHPADTQYF